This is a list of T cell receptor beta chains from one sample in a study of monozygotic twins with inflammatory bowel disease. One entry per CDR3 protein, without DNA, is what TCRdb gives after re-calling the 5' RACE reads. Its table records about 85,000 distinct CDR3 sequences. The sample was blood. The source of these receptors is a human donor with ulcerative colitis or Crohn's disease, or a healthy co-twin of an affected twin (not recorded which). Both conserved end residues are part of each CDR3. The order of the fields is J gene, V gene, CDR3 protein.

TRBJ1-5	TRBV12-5	CASALGTPRGQPQHF
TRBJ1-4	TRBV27	CASSSRGYEKLFF
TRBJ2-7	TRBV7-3	CASSFQGGYEQYF
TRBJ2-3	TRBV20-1	CSARELAGDRYIRADTQYF
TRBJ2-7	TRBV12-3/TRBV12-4	CASSSWGGDSSYEQYF
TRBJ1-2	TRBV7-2	CASSLAPRGLDGYTF
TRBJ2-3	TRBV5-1	CASSWGDTQYF
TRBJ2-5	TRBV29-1	CSVEGGGQRRETQYF
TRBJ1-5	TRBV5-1	CASSSEGSDQPQHF
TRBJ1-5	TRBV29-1	CSVAGDNQPQHF
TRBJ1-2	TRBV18	CASSPTGNYGYTF
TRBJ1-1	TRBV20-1	CSANLASEAFF
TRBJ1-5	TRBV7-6	CASSLVAGDLSQPQHF
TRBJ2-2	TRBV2	CASTVDRRVGELFF
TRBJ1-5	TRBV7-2	CASSLVSNQPQHF
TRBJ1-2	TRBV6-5	CASSNLEGVGYTF
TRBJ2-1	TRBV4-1	CASSQVSGIAYNEQFF
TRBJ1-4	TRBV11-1	CASSYGGQNNEKLFF
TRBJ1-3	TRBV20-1	CSARVDGNTIYF
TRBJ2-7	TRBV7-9	CASSLVDSILEQYF
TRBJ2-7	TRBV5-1	CASSPALSIYEQYF
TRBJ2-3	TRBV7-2	CASSSGLAGFTDTQYF
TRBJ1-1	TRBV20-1	CSARRGATEAFF
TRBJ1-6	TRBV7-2	CASSSRPGQGDSPLHF
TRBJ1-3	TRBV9	CASSVLGGSSGNTIYF
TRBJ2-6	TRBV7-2	CASSPWAGAPGANVLTF
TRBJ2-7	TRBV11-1	CASSLGNTYEQYF
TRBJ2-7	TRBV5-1	CASSSGQATNEQYF
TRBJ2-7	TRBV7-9	CASSSRGRNIYEQYF
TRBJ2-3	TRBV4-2	CASSQVGSGGATDTQYF